The next 9 T cell receptor beta chains were all read from a single sample in a study of T cell responses to AZD1222 COVID-19 vaccine. Clones were read by immunoSEQ multiplex PCR, and TCRdb kept only the in-frame ones, dropping some. The profile covers 150,000 to 180,000 clones, with approximately 87% appearing a single time and approximately 5.1% taken by the ten largest. The sample was peripheral blood, taken on day 0 of MenACWY control vaccination. All receptors come from an adult in good health.

This CDR3 reads CASSQGFYEQYF. CDR3 in DNA: TGTGCCAGCAGCCAAGGTTTTTACGAGCAGTACTTC. The rearrangement links TRBV3-1 (or the pseudogene TRBV3-2) to TRBJ2-7; D is uncertain. There are 12 residues in the CDR3. CDR1 is LGHDT, CDR2 YNNKEL, per germline (reference sequence). V was cut by 1 base and J by 4 bases, with 5 bases left in between.

The chain combines TRBV7-2 with TRBJ2-7; no clear D. V lost 6 bases and J 4 bases, leaving 13 bases between the germline ends. This CDR3 has 13 amino acids. The germline gives CDR1 SGHTA, CDR2 FQGNSA. The chain's CDR3 is CASSSTTSYEQYF. The CDR3 DNA sequence: TGTGCCAGCAGTTCCACGACGTCTTACGAGCAGTACTTC.

This chain joins TRBV7-2 and TRBJ2-7, with a possible D match to TRBD1 (6 bases). The CDR3 contains 14 residues. V shed 2 bases and J shed 0 bases, with 8 bases lying between them. Germline values: CDR1 SGHTA, CDR2 FQGNSA. The CDR3 sequence is CASSLQGTSYEQYF. As DNA, the CDR3 is TGTGCCAGCAGCTTACAGGGGACCTCCTACGAGCAGTACTTC.

This clone has just a few counts. The chain carries TRBV7-9 and TRBJ1-6; D gene unclear. The V gene's germline CDR1 is SEHNR and CDR2 FQNEAQ (reference sequence). The length of the CDR3 is 13 residues. V lost 4 bases and J lost 6, with 7 bases in between. The CDR3 nucleotides are TGTGCCAGCAGCTCTACGCGTAATTCACCCCTCCACTTT. It specifies CASSSTRNSPLHF.

This clone was seen only a few times. The rearrangement links TRBV29-1 to TRBJ2-7; a weak D match, TRBD2 (6 bases). V was cut by 3 bases and J by 4 bases, with 13 bases left in between. The germline V gene encodes CDR1 SQVTM and CDR2 ANQGSEA. There are 13 residues in the CDR3. The CDR3 nucleotides read TGCAGCGTTGATGGGGGGAATCGGTACGAGCAGTACTTC. Protein product: CSVDGGNRYEQYF.

The V call is TRBV6-5, the J call TRBJ1-1; 7 nucleotides line up with TRBD1. This CDR3 comprises 14 residues. Germline CDR1 reads MNHEY; CDR2 reads SVGAGI. V lost 5 bases and J lost 4; bases outside the gene matches: 7. The CDR3 is CASSLFTGATEAFF. The CDR3, as DNA: TGTGCCAGCAGTCTCTTCACAGGGGCCACTGAAGCTTTCTTT.

V gene TRBV2 combines with J gene TRBJ2-4; D possibly matches TRBD1 or TRBD2 (5 bases each). The germline V and J ends were trimmed by 5 bases and 12 bases, with 11 bases remaining between them. The CDR3 is 11 amino acids. The germline gives CDR1 SNHLY, CDR2 FYNNEI. In DNA, the CDR3 is TGTGCCAGCAGTCTATCGGGACCTCAGTACTTC. This codes for CASSLSGPQYF.

The chain is built from TRBV19 and TRBJ1-1; 11 nucleotides line up with TRBD1. The CDR3 runs 15 residues. Trimming took 5 bases from V and 4 from J; bases not matched to a gene: 6. CDR1 and CDR2 from the germline V gene are LNHDA and SQIVND (reference sequence). This chain's CDR3 is CASSDGQGAGTEAFF. CDR3 bases: TGTGCCAGTAGTGATGGACAGGGGGCGGGCACTGAAGCTTTCTTT.

V usage is TRBV11-2 and J usage is TRBJ2-1; 14 bases are shared with TRBD2. This CDR3 contains 15 residues. The J segment lost 7 bases and the V segment lost 7 bases, leaving 6 bases of the junction unmatched. Germline loops: CDR1 SGHAT, CDR2 FQNNGV. The CDR3 coding sequence is TGTGCCAGCAAGGGACTAGCGGGGGTCAGGAATGAGCAGTTCTTC. It specifies CASKGLAGVRNEQFF.